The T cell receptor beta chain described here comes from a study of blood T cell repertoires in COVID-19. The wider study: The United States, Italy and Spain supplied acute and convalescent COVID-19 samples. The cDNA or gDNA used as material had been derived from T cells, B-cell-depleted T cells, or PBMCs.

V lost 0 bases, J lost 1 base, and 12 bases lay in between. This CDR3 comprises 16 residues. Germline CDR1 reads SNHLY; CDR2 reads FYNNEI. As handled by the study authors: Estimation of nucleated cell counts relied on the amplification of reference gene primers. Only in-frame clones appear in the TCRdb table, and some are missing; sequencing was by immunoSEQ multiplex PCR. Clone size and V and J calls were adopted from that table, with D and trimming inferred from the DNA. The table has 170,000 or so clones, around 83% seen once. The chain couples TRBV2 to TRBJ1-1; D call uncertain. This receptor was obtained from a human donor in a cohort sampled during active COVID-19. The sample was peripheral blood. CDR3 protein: CASSEARTAKNTEAFF. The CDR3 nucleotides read TGTGCCAGCAGTGAAGCAAGAACAGCCAAGAACACTGAAGCTTTCTTT.